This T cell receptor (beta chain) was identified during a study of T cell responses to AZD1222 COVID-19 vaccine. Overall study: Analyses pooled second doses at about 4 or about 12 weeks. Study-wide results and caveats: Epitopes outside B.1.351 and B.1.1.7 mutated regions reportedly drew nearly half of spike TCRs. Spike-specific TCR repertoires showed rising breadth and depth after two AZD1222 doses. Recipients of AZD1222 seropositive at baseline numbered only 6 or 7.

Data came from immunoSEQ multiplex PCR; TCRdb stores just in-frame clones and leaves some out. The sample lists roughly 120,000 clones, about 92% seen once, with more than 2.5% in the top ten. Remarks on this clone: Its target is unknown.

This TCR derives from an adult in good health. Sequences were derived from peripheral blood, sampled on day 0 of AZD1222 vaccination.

CDR3 in amino acids: CASSQGMSTDTQYF. Written as DNA, the CDR3 is TGCGCCAGCAGCCAAGGAATGAGCACAGATACGCAGTATTTT. V and J are TRBV4-1 and TRBJ2-3; D not resolved. Germline CDR1 MGHRA, CDR2 YSYEKL. Trimming stripped 1 base from V and 0 bases from J, with 5 bases between. The CDR3 length is 14 residues.